The TCR beta chain under discussion was sequenced for a study of OX40 agonist ivuxolimab in advanced cancers. With 3 bases removed from V and 7 bases from J, the gap between germline ends came to 7 bases. CDR1 and CDR2 (germline): MNHNS, SASEGT. The CDR3 loop spans 11 amino acids. Using immunoSEQ multiplex PCR, the repertoire was profiled, and TCRdb retains in-frame clones only, with some absent. This sample yields more than 100,000 clones, of which around 89% are seen a single time; around 0.55% belongs to the top ten. The material sequenced was CD4+ or CD8+ T cells sorted from blood, taken in a trial of the OX40 agonist ivuxolimab. The source of this sequence is an adult with an advanced solid tumor such as melanoma, head and neck, liver or kidney cancer. This chain connects TRBV6-1 to TRBJ2-7; D is undetermined. The CDR3 nucleotides are TGTGCCAGCAGTGAGGTGGTAGAGCAGTACTTC. Protein sequence: CASSEVVEQYF.